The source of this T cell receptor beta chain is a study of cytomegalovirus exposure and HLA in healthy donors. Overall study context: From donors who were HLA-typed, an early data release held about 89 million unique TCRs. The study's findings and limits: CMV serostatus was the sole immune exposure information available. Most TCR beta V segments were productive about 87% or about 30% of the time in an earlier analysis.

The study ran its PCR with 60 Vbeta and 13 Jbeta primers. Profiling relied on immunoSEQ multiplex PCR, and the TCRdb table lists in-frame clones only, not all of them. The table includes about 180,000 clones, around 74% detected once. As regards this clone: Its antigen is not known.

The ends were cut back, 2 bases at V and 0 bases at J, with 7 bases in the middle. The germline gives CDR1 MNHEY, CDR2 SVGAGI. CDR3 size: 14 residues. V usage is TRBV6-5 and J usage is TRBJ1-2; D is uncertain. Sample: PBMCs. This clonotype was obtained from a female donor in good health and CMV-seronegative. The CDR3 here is CASSYHGANYGYTF. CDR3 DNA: TGTGCCAGCAGTTACCACGGAGCTAACTATGGCTACACCTTC.